These 6 T cell receptor beta chains came from one sample sequenced in a study of T cells in Graves' hyperthyroidism and ophthalmopathy. Authors of the study amplified TCR beta CDR3 regions from RNA transcripts. The HTBI primer set served for first-round RT-PCR of the TCR CDR3. From the multiplex PCR reads, TCRdb called clonotypes with MiXCR, one entry per CDR3 protein. The sample yields 300,000 to 450,000 distinct CDR3 sequences, about 15% seen once. Material: blood. These receptors were obtained from an older woman with Graves' hyperthyroidism.

In this sample, this clonotype turned up a few times. The chain joins TRBV7-3 to TRBJ2-2, with TRBD2 as a possible D gene (7 bases). The CDR3 is made up of 14 amino acids. V lost 4 bases and J 6 bases, leaving 12 bases between the germline ends. Germline loops: CDR1 SGHTA, CDR2 FQGTGA. The CDR3, as DNA: TGTGCCAGCAGCTCCCTGGGGGGGCCCGGGGAGCTGTTTTTT. Amino acids: CASSSLGGPGELFF. Combining the CDR3 with reference TRBV7-3 and TRBJ2-2 gives the whole variable domain GAGVSQTPSNKVTEKGKYVELRCDPISGHTALYWYRQSLGQGPEFLIYFQGTGAADDSGLPNDRFFAVRPEGSVSTLKIQRTERGDSAVYLCASSSLGGPGELFFGEGSRLTVL.

This clonotype appeared a few times. Germline is not matched at one junction end, which may reflect a read error. This chain joins TRBV19 and TRBJ1-1; TRBD1 is a possible D gene (5 bases). The germline gives CDR1 LNHDA, CDR2 SQIVND (reference sequence). The CDR3 length is 14 residues. CDR3 nucleotides: TGTGCCTGTAGTAAACGGAGGGGGAACACTGAAGCTTTCTTT. It is translated as CACSKRRGNTEAFF.

The chain combines TRBV30 with TRBJ2-1, with D tentatively TRBD1 or TRBD2 (5 bases each). The germline CDR1 and CDR2 sequences are GTSNPN and SVGIG (reference sequence). V lost 4 bases and J lost 10, with 17 bases in between. The CDR3 spans 13 residues. The CDR3 DNA sequence: TGTGCCTGGAACGGGGCATCGTTCAGGGAGCAGTTCTTC. Translation: CAWNGASFREQFF.

There are a few counts of this clonotype. CDR3 in DNA: TGTGCCAGCAGTGCAGGGGGCCACACTGAAGCTTTCTTT. Encoded protein: CASSAGGHTEAFF. V gene TRBV25-1 combines with J gene TRBJ1-1, with TRBD1 matching 8 bases. The CDR3 has 13 residues. Germline CDR1 is MGHDK and CDR2 is SYGVNS. Trimming removed 4 bases from V and 3 bases from J; junction bases left unmatched: 1.

This clonotype was counted many times. J is TRBJ2-4 and V is TRBV10-3; 11 nucleotides line up with TRBD2. Germline V gives CDR1 ENHRY, CDR2 SYGVKD. The CDR3 is 15 residues long. The junction had 8 bases not matched to a gene; V was cut back by 6 bases and J by 7 bases. The CDR3 loop reads CAISRSLAGANIQYF. In DNA form, the CDR3 reads TGTGCCATCAGCCGATCACTAGCGGGAGCGAACATTCAGTACTTC.

V is TRBV6-2 or TRBV6-3 and J is TRBJ2-1; 9 bases agree with TRBD2. CDR1 and CDR2 (germline): MNHEY, SVGEGT. CDR3 size: 14 residues. The ends lost 6 bases at V and 6 bases at J; junction bases unmatched: 6. CDR3 sequence (DNA): TGTGCCAGCAGCCCCTCTAGCGGGGTCAATGAGCAGTTCTTC. It is translated as CASSPSSGVNEQFF.